The clone carrying this T cell receptor beta chain was seen at least ten times. The antigen remains undetermined. The CDR3 consists of 15 residues. Germline CDR1 and CDR2: SGHTA and FQGNSA. After removal of 4 bases from V and 5 bases from J, the junction contained 9 bases not matched to a gene. This sample was included in a study of T cell repertoires in cytomegalovirus infection. Across the study: Signatures in public TCR beta sequences pointed to both CMV infection and matching HLA type. Findings and limits, study-wide: Individuals carrying CMV plus the relevant HLA were identified by cumulative frequency of public TCR beta families. Across the ex vivo response, the dominant clonotypes were HLA-C-restricted CMV-specific TCR beta clonotypes.

One entry per CDR3 protein, called by TCRdb with MiXCR from the reads. The sample has hundreds of thousands of distinct CDR3 sequences, 15% to 20% seen once. The sequence was collected from a human donor in good health (CMV status not recorded). Some clones in this sample may be carry-over from other donors' samples. The sequenced material came from PBMCs. V is TRBV7-2 and J is TRBJ2-5; 8 bases map to TRBD2. The CDR3 DNA reads TGTGCCAGCAGCTGGGAAGCGGGAGCCGGGGAGACCCAGTACTTC. Protein: CASSWEAGAGETQYF.